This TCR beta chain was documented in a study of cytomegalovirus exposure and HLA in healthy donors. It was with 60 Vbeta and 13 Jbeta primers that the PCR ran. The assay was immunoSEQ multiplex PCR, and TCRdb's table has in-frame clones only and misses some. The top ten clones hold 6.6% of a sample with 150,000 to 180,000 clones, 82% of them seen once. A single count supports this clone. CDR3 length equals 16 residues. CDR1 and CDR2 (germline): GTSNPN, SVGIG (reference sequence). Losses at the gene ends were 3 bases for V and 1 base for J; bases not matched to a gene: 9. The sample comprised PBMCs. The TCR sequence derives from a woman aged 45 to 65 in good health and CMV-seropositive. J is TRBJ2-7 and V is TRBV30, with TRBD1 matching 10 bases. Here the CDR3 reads CAWSPTPGQGSYEQYF. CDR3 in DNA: TGTGCCTGGAGCCCAACCCCGGGACAGGGGTCCTACGAGCAGTACTTC.